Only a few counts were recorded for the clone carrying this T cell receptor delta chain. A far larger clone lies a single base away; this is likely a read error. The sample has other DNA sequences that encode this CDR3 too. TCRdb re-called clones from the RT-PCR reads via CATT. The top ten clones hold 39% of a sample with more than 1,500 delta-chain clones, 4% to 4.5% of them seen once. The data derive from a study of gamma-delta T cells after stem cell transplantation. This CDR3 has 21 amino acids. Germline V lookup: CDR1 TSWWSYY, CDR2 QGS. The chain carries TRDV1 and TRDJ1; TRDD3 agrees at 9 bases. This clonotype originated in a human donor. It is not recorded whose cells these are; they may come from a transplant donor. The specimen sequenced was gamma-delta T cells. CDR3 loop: CALGEPPNPYWGREYTDKLIF. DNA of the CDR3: TGCGCTCTTGGGGAACCGCCCAACCCGTACTGGGGGAGAGAGTACACCGATAAACTCATCTTT.